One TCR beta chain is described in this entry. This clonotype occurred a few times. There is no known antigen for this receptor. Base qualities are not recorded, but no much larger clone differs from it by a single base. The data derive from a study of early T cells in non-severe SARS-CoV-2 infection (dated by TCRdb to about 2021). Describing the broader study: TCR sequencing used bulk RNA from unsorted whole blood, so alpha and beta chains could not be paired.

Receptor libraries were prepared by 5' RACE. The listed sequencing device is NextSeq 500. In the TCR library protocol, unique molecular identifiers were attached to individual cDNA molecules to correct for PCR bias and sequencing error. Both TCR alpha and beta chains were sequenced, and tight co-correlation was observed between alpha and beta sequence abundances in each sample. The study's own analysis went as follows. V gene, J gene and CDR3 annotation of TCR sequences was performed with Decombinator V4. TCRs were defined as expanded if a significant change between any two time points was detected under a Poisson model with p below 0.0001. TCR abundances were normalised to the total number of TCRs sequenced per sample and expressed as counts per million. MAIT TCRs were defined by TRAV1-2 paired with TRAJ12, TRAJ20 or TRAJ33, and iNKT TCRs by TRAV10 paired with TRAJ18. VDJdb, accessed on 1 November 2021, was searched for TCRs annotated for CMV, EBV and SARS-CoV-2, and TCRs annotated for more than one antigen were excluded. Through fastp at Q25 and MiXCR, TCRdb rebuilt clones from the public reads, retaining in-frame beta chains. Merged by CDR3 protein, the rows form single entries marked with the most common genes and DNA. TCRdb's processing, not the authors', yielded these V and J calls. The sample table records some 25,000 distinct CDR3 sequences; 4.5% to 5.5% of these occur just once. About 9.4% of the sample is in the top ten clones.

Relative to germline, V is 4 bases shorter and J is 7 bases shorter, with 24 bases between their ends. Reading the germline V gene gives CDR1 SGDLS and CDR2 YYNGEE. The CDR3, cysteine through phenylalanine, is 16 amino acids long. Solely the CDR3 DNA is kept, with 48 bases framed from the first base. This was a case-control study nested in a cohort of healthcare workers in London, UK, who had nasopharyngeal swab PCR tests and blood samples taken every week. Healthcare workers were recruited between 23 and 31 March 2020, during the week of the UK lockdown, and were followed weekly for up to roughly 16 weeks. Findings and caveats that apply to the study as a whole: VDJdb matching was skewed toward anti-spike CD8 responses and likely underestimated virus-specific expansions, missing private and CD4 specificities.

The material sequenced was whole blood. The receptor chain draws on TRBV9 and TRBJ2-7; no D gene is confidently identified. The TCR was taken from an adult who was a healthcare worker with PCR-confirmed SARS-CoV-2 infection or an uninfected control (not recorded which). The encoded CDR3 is CASSPRPVSSAEEQYF. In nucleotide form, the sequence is TGTGCCAGCAGCCCACGTCCCGTCTCGAGCGCGGAGGAGCAGTACTTC. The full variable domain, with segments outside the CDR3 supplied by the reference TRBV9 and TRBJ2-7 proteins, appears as DSGVTQTPKHLITATGQRVTLRCSPRSGDLSVYWYQQSLDQGLQFLIQYYNGEERAKGNILERFSAQQFPDLHSELNLSSLELGDSALYFCASSPRPVSSAEEQYFGPGTRLTVT.